The clone carrying this T cell receptor beta chain has ten or more counts. This entry is derived from a study of spatial heterogeneity in lung cancer. Time point: sample taken at primary tumor resection. All TCR cDNA molecules were individually tagged with a unique molecular identifier. TCRdb ran MiXCR on the 5' RACE reads and lists one entry per CDR3 protein. The repertoire consists of tens of thousands of distinct CDR3 sequences, with roughly 4.2% occurring once and the leading ten covering 6.5% to 9%. The material was PBMCs, obtained at surgery. The sequence came from a male donor with early-stage non-small cell lung cancer.

CDR3 loop: CASSLGVVNQPQHF. The CDR3 nucleotides read TGTGCCAGCAGCTTAGGAGTTGTGAATCAGCCCCAGCATTTT. The chain recombines TRBV7-2 with TRBJ1-5; D unresolved. The V end lost 1 base, the J end lost 4 bases, and 8 bases lay between the germline ends. The CDR3 runs 14 residues. CDR1 is SGHTA, CDR2 FQGNSA, per germline.